This T cell receptor beta chain was sequenced during a study of shared clonotypes between healthy human individuals. Study details: A couple of women and a few men aged 18 to 49 served as donors.

Broader study findings: The sharing of about 5% of naive CD4 clonotypes was seen across a handful of donors.

Concerning this clone: Its specificity is not known.

This CDR3 has 11 residues. V was clipped by 4 bases and J by 14 bases, with 13 bases between them. Germline V gene data show CDR1 as MDHEN and CDR2 as SYDVKM. Measured with immunoSEQ multiplex PCR; TCRdb has only the in-frame clones, and not every one. The sample consists of around 1,100,000 clones, 60% to 85% of them appearing once. The chain combines TRBV28 with TRBJ2-3, with TRBD1 as a possible D gene (5 bases). The sequencing input was memory CD4+ T cells from PBMCs. Subset here: CD45RA-negative fraction. This TCR was sampled from a man aged 18 to 35 in good health. Some clones in this sample may be carry-over from other donors' samples. This CDR3 is CASSSGFRVYF. The CDR3 DNA reads as TGTGCCAGCAGTTCAGGATTCAGGGTGTATTTT.